This entry lists 13 T cell receptor beta chains sequenced from one sample in a study of a mutant IDH1 vaccine in newly diagnosed glioma listed by TCRdb under 2021. The library was generated by the immunoSEQ multiplex PCR assay. TCRdb re-hosts the immuneACCESS table, in-frame sequences only. Its copies lack some clones; in the studies checked, an unresolved V gene accounts for under half of them, and the cause for the rest is not known. The table for this sample lists around 60,000 clones; 65% to 85% of them were counted only once. Together, the top ten hold roughly 9.5% of the sample. Their specific antigens are unknown. Read against the paper, the sample's time point label means: week 11, during vaccination. Each vaccine dose was 300 ug of a 20-mer mutant IDH1 peptide in Montanide, given subcutaneously with topical imiquimod. The material sequenced was PBMCs, taken from a glioma patient whose treatment included an IDH1 peptide vaccine. These receptors all come from a woman aged 50 to 65 with glioma.

The rearrangement uses TRBV19 and TRBJ2-7; 7 nucleotides match TRBD2. This CDR3 contains 15 residues. Germline values: CDR1 LNHDA, CDR2 SQIVND (reference sequence). The ends lost 2 bases at V and 2 bases at J; junction bases unmatched: 6. CDR3 sequence reads: CASSISPRGAYEQYF. DNA for the CDR3: TGTGCCAGTAGTATAAGTCCCCGGGGGGCCTACGAGCAGTACTTC.

The rearrangement joins TRBV5-1 to TRBJ1-2; TRBD1 matches 8 bases. The CDR3 is 15 amino acids. CDR1 is SGHRS, CDR2 YFSETQ, per germline. Losses at the gene ends were 5 bases for V and 7 bases for J; bases not matched to a gene: 13. The CDR3 protein is CASSWQAGGAGGYTF. The CDR3 nucleotides read TGCGCCAGCAGTTGGCAAGCAGGGGGCGCCGGTGGCTACACCTTC.

The rearrangement uses TRBV5-6 and TRBJ1-5; 7 bases line up with TRBD1. V was pared by 2 bases and J by 5 bases, with 4 bases of the junction left unmatched. The germline V gene encodes CDR1 SGHDT and CDR2 YYEEEE. CDR3 length equals 14 residues. The CDR3 region is CASSFRGAHQPQHF. The CDR3 bases are TGTGCCAGCAGCTTCAGGGGGGCCCATCAGCCCCAGCATTTT.

This clone has a single count. The chain couples TRBV30 to TRBJ2-5, with 7 bases lining up with TRBD1. Trimming removed 3 bases from V and 5 bases from J; junction bases left unmatched: 15. Germline CDR1 reads GTSNPN; CDR2 reads SVGIG (reference sequence). CDR3 length equals 16 residues. Written as DNA, the CDR3 is TGTGCCTGGAGGGGTCGGACAGGCACATCCGGGGAGACCCAGTACTTC. It yields the protein CAWRGRTGTSGETQYF.

The gene calls are TRBV5-4 and TRBJ1-2; a weak D match, TRBD1 (5 bases). CDR1 SGHNT and CDR2 YYREEE come from the germline V gene (reference sequence). The CDR3 runs to 13 residues. V was trimmed by 7 bases and J by 2 bases, leaving 12 bases between them. The CDR3 region is CASRRGANYGYTF. In DNA, the CDR3 is TGTGCCAGCCGGCGAGGGGCCAACTATGGCTACACCTTC.

The chain combines TRBV27 with TRBJ1-1; TRBD1 matches at 7 bases. This CDR3 is built from 15 residues. V lost 6 bases to trimming and J lost 6 bases; unmatched junction nucleotides: 13. CDR1 is MNHEY and CDR2 is SMNVEV in the germline V gene (reference sequence). CDR3 sequence: CASSLYTGARSEAFF. CDR3 in DNA: TGTGCCAGCAGCCTCTACACAGGGGCTAGATCTGAAGCTTTCTTT.

The chain uses TRBV6-4 and TRBJ1-5; D is unclear. This CDR3 is 14 amino acids long. CDR1 is MRHNA and CDR2 is SNTAGT in the germline V gene. V lost 3 bases and J lost 2, with 8 bases in between. CDR3 sequence (DNA): TGTGCCAGCAGTGAATCTGACGGCAATCAGCCCCAGCATTTT. It codes for CASSESDGNQPQHF.

As to this clone: At one end, the junction sequence differs from germline, possibly due to a read error. This sequence joins TRBV18 and TRBJ2-3, with D tentatively TRBD1 or TRBD2 (5 bases each). Germline lookup yields CDR1 KGHSH and CDR2 LQKENI. The CDR3 sequence is 15 residues long. The CDR3: CASSTPGRSTDTQYF. The CDR3 DNA sequence: TGTGCCAGCTCAACACCGGGGCGCAGCACAGATACGCAGTATTTT.

This clone has more than one count but fewer than ten. This chain links TRBV28 with TRBJ1-4, with D perhaps matching TRBD1 (5 bases). The CDR3 runs 16 residues. V was clipped by 5 bases and J by 0 bases, with 13 bases between them. Germline CDR1 and CDR2: MDHEN and SYDVKM. In DNA, the CDR3 is TGTGCCAGCAGTCGCCTTGACAGTGCAACTAATGAAAAACTGTTTTTT. Protein product: CASSRLDSATNEKLFF.

This clone was counted only a few times. The chain carries TRBV7-7 and TRBJ2-1; 12 bases align to TRBD1. Germline V CDR1 and CDR2: SSHAT, FNYEAQ (reference sequence). V lost 3 bases to trimming and J lost 6 bases; unmatched junction nucleotides: 3. CDR3 length: 15 residues. The CDR3 spells CASSLGQGAVNEQFF. CDR3 in DNA: TGTGCCAGCAGCTTGGGACAGGGGGCGGTCAATGAGCAGTTCTTC.

The chain carries TRBV19 and TRBJ1-5; unclear D gene. Germline V gene sequence: CDR1 LNHDA, CDR2 SQIVND (reference sequence). The CDR3 contains 14 residues. V was trimmed by 3 bases and J by 3 bases, leaving 9 bases between them. CDR3 sequence (DNA): TGTGCCAGTAGTATCGGACCCTTCAATCAGCCCCAGCATTTT. Translation gives CASSIGPFNQPQHF.

J is TRBJ1-1 and V is TRBV9, with 8 bases matching TRBD1. This CDR3 comprises 14 residues. CDR1 and CDR2 (germline): SGDLS, YYNGEE. J was trimmed by 4 bases and V by 4 bases; bases with no gene match: 6. The CDR3 DNA reads as TGTGCCAGCAGCCCAAATGACAGGGGCACTGAAGCTTTCTTT. It codes for CASSPNDRGTEAFF.

The chain is built from TRBV27 and TRBJ2-5, with 8 nucleotides matching TRBD2. CDR1 is MNHEY and CDR2 is SMNVEV in the germline V gene (reference sequence). CDR3 length equals 17 residues. V dropped 1 base and J dropped 4; count of bases not matched to a gene: 11. The CDR3 DNA is TGTGCCAGCAGTTTATTGATGGATTCGGGGGGGGGAGAGACCCAGTACTTC. It is translated as CASSLLMDSGGGETQYF.